A single T cell receptor (beta chain) is shown here with its context. Its antigen is as yet unknown. The sample comes from a study of OX40 agonist ivuxolimab in advanced cancers. For the study at large: In this trial design, patients received ivuxolimab intravenously at 0.01 to 10 mg/kg every 2 weeks.

Study-level findings and limits: Some patients without response likewise showed low normalized clonal expansion. Undetermined was the antigen specificity of the expanded peripheral T cells. At 0.1 to 3.0 mg/kg, CD4+ and CD8+ blood T cells expanded clonally by week 6.

TCRdb keeps only in-frame clones here, not all; method: immunoSEQ multiplex PCR. The table lists roughly 60,000 clones, roughly nine tenths of them singletons, with 14% in the top ten. This CDR3 has 14 amino acids. Germline loops: CDR1 MNHNS, CDR2 SASEGT. J gave up 8 bases and V 3 bases, and 9 bases lay outside the gene matches. This TCR was sampled from an adult with an advanced solid tumor such as melanoma, head and neck, liver or kidney cancer. The V gene is TRBV6-1, the J gene TRBJ1-2; the match to TRBD1 covers 7 bases. The input for sequencing was CD4+ or CD8+ T cells sorted from blood, taken in a trial of the OX40 agonist ivuxolimab. The CDR3 is CASSDGTAVWGYTF. For the CDR3, the DNA is TGTGCCAGCAGTGACGGGACAGCTGTTTGGGGCTACACCTTC.